This TCR beta chain was identified in a study of blood T cell repertoires in COVID-19. Generated by immunoSEQ multiplex PCR, the TCRdb table keeps only in-frame clones and is missing some. The table lists 70,000 to 75,000 clones, approximately 80% of them singletons. Germline CDR1 MNHEY, CDR2 SVGAGI. This CDR3 spans 14 amino acids. V gave up 4 bases and J gave up 1 base, with 7 bases separating them. This receptor was identified in a woman aged 80 or older with active or convalescent COVID-19. The chain couples TRBV6-5 to TRBJ2-2; D unresolved. The sample taken for sequencing was peripheral blood. The CDR3 nucleotides read TGTGCCAGCAGTTCCAACAGGAACACCGGGGAGCTGTTTTTT. Amino acid sequence: CASSSNRNTGELFF.